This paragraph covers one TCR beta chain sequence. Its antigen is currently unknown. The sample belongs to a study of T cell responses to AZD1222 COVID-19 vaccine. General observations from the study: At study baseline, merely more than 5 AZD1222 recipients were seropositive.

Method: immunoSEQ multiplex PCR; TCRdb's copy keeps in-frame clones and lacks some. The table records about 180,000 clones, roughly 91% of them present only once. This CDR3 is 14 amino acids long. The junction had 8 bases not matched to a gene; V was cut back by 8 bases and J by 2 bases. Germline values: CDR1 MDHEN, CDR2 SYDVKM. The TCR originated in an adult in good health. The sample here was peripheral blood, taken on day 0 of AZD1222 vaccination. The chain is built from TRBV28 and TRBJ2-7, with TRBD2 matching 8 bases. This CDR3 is CASHGRGLPYEQYF. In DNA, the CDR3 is TGTGCCAGCCACGGGAGGGGACTCCCCTACGAGCAGTACTTC. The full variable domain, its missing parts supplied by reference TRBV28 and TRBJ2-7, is DVKVTQSSRYLVKRTGEKVFLECVQDMDHENMFWYRQDPGLGLRLIYFSYDVKMKEKGDIPEGYSVSREKKERFSLILESASTNQTSMYLCASHGRGLPYEQYFGPGTRLTVT.